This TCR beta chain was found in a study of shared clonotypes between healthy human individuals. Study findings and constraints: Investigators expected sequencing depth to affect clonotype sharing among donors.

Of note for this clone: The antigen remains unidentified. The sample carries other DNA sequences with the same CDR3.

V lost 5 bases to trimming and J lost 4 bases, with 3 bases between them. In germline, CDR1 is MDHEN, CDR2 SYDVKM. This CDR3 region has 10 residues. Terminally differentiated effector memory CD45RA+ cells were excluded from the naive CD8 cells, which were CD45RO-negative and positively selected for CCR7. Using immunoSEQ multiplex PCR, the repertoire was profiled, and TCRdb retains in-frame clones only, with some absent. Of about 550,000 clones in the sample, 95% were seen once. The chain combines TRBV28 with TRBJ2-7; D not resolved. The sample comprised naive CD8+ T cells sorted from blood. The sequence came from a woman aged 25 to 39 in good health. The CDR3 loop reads CASSGYEQYF. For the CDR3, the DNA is TGTGCCAGCAGTGGATACGAGCAGTACTTC.